This TCR beta chain was profiled in a study of control samples from healthy donors and cancer patients. CDR3 length equals 15 residues. CDR1 is MNHEY, CDR2 SMNVEV, per germline (reference sequence). Losses at the gene ends were 1 base for V and 3 bases for J; bases not matched to a gene: 2. TCRdb's table, derived via immunoSEQ multiplex PCR, lists solely in-frame clones and lacks some. This sample has about 140,000 clones; around 90% occur once, and the top ten carry around 7.3%. The V call is TRBV27, the J call TRBJ2-5, with TRBD1 matching over 10 bases. The specimen sequenced was blood. The clonotype was recovered from a man aged 18 to 30 in good health. CDR3 protein: CASSLYGTGEETQYF. CDR3 sequence (DNA): TGTGCCAGCAGTTTATATGGGACAGGGGAAGAGACCCAGTACTTC.